This T cell receptor beta chain was recorded in a study of blood T cell repertoires in COVID-19. On the study more broadly: T cells, B-cell-depleted T cells, or PBMCs provided the cDNA or gDNA that served as material.

Clones were sequenced by immunoSEQ multiplex PCR, and TCRdb holds only the in-frame ones, with some missing. Of nearly 110,000 clones listed, around nine tenths are singletons. Germline lookup yields CDR1 MNHNS and CDR2 SASEGT. Trimming removed 2 bases from V and 7 bases from J, with 20 bases in between. The CDR3 is made up of 16 amino acids. Sample: peripheral blood. The J gene is TRBJ2-5, the V gene TRBV6-1; D uncertain. The sequence was obtained from a woman aged 30 to 39 with acute or convalescent COVID-19. The CDR3 protein is CASSEMALTRSGTQYF. CDR3 in DNA: TGTGCCAGCAGTGAAATGGCGTTGACTCGGTCCGGGACCCAGTACTTC.